The 14 T cell receptor beta chains reported below all come from one sample, sequenced in a study of cytomegalovirus exposure and HLA in healthy donors. The PCR contained 60 Vbeta and 13 Jbeta primers. The repertoire was sequenced with immunoSEQ multiplex PCR; TCRdb's copy has only in-frame clones and lacks some. The table includes about 140,000 clones, roughly 80% detected once. Sequencing was done on a sample of PBMCs. The source is a man in his late teens or twenties in good health and CMV-seronegative.

The chain links TRBV7-9 to TRBJ1-2; D remains unclear. In germline, CDR1 is SEHNR, CDR2 FQNEAQ (reference sequence). Trimming left V 7 bases short and J 7 bases short, with 13 bases between. The CDR3 has 12 amino acids. Here the CDR3 DNA reads TGTGCCAGCACCATGTCCGGAGGTGGCTACACCTTC. This gives the protein CASTMSGGGYTF.

Notes on this clone: An end of the junction differs from the germline gene, which may be a read error. The chain carries TRBV5-8 and TRBJ2-1; 8 bases align to TRBD1. This CDR3 comprises 15 residues. In germline, CDR1 is SGHTS, CDR2 YDEGEE. CDR3 in amino acids: CASSLEQGAGNGQFF. The CDR3 DNA follows: TGTGCCAGCAGCTTGGAGCAGGGGGCTGGCAATGGGCAGTTCTTC.

V usage is TRBV7-2 and J usage is TRBJ2-5; 10 bases are shared with TRBD1. Germline V gene sequence: CDR1 SGHTA, CDR2 FQGNSA. The CDR3 spans 17 residues. The ends lost 4 bases at V and 5 bases at J; junction bases unmatched: 13. CDR3 protein: CASSSLGTGEYRETQYF. The CDR3 DNA sequence: TGTGCCAGCAGCTCCCTGGGGACAGGGGAATACCGGGAGACCCAGTACTTC.

The gene calls are TRBV5-1 and TRBJ2-1, with D maybe TRBD2 (5 bases). This CDR3 spans 15 amino acids. CDR1 and CDR2 (germline): SGHRS, YFSETQ. Trimming stripped 4 bases from V and 0 bases from J, with 11 bases between. This CDR3 reads CASSAWESSYNEQFF. The CDR3 DNA is TGCGCCAGCAGCGCATGGGAGAGCTCCTACAATGAGCAGTTCTTC.

This clone was found a few times. The J gene is TRBJ2-2, the V gene TRBV30; perhaps TRBD1 as D (5 bases). CDR1 GTSNPN and CDR2 SVGIG come from the germline V gene (reference sequence). There are 12 residues in the CDR3. Trimming removed 1 base from V and 9 bases from J, with 9 bases in between. CDR3 amino acids: CAWSEGVRELFF. Written as DNA, the CDR3 is TGTGCCTGGAGTGAAGGGGTCCGGGAGCTGTTTTTT.

The CDR3 sequence is CASSPGGRPEAFF. In nucleotides, the CDR3 is TGTGCCAGCAGCCCCGGGGGGAGGCCTGAAGCTTTCTTT. The chain carries TRBV7-6 and TRBJ1-1, with a possible D match to TRBD1 (5 bases). Trimming removed 5 bases from V and 6 bases from J, with 13 bases in between. Germline assignment: CDR1 SGHVS and CDR2 FNYEAQ. This CDR3 is built from 13 residues.

V and J are TRBV5-1 and TRBJ2-1; 7 bases are shared with TRBD2. Per germline, CDR1 SGHRS and CDR2 YFSETQ. CDR3 length: 16 amino acids. Unmatched junction bases numbered 3, after V lost 0 bases and J lost 0 bases. The CDR3 spells CASSLGGRASYNEQFF. The DNA for the CDR3 is TGCGCCAGCAGCTTGGGGGGGAGGGCCTCCTACAATGAGCAGTTCTTC.

The chain combines TRBV4-3 with TRBJ2-7, with 7 bases identical to TRBD1. V lost 4 bases, J lost 6 bases, and 9 bases stayed unmatched. CDR1 and CDR2 (germline): LGHNA, YSLEER. The CDR3 sequence is 14 residues long. DNA for the CDR3: TGCGCCAGCAGCCGAGGGACAGTTGGGGGCGAGCAGTACTTC. Protein: CASSRGTVGGEQYF.

Of note for this clone: The missing conserved phenylalanine or tryptophan at the end of this CDR3 makes a read error likely. V gene TRBV4-3 combines with J gene TRBJ2-7; the D gene is possibly TRBD2 (5 bases). Trimming left V 0 bases short and J 5 bases short, with 14 bases between. This CDR3 contains 15 residues. Germline V gives CDR1 LGHNA, CDR2 YSLEER. CDR3 loop: CASSQDPSGIDEQYL. CDR3 bases: TGCGCCAGCAGCCAAGATCCCTCGGGAATCGACGAGCAGTACCTC.

The J gene is TRBJ1-5, the V gene TRBV6-1; possible D gene TRBD1, 5 bases. With 7 bases removed from V and 4 bases from J, the gap between germline ends came to 14 bases. The CDR3 totals 14 residues. The V gene's germline CDR1 is MNHNS and CDR2 SASEGT. The CDR3 DNA follows: TGTGCCAGCAACTTTGGGGCCGCGAATCAGCCCCAGCATTTT. This encodes CASNFGAANQPQHF.

In its sample, this clone was seen once. The rearrangement joins TRBV11-2 to TRBJ2-7, with TRBD1 matching 7 bases. The CDR3 consists of 14 residues. Germline-derived CDR1 and CDR2 are SGHAT and FQNNGV. The V gene end was trimmed by 3 bases and the J gene end by 2 bases; junction bases not matched to a gene: 4. CDR3 nucleotide sequence: TGTGCCAGCAGCTTTAGGGACAGACCCTACGAGCAGTACTTC. Amino acid sequence: CASSFRDRPYEQYF.

V usage is TRBV4-3 and J usage is TRBJ1-1; D might be TRBD1 (5 bases). CDR3 length: 16 residues. V dropped 0 bases and J dropped 0 bases, with 11 bases sitting between them. Per germline, CDR1 LGHNA and CDR2 YSLEER. The CDR3 sequence: CASSQDSGGMNTEAFF. The CDR3 bases are TGCGCCAGCAGCCAAGATTCCGGGGGGATGAACACTGAAGCTTTCTTT.

The chain couples TRBV7-2 to TRBJ1-5; D is possibly TRBD1 (5 bases). This CDR3 region has 15 residues. V lost 3 bases, J lost 6 bases, and 15 bases lay in between. CDR1 SGHTA and CDR2 FQGNSA come from the germline V gene. The CDR3 loop is CASSFGAGYPQPQHF. The CDR3 DNA is TGTGCCAGCAGCTTTGGTGCAGGGTATCCTCAGCCCCAGCATTTT.

The chain carries TRBV7-6 and TRBJ2-4, with a weak D call TRBD1 (5 bases). CDR3 length: 13 amino acids. The germline V gene encodes CDR1 SGHVS and CDR2 FNYEAQ. Trimming left V 3 bases short and J 9 bases short, with 12 bases between. The CDR3 region is CASSFDSQGIQYF. The CDR3 region has the DNA TGTGCCAGCAGCTTCGACAGCCAGGGCATTCAGTACTTC.